The next 8 T cell receptor beta chains were all read from a single sample in a study of T-cell memory formation after mild COVID-19. TCRdb itself ran the 5' RACE reads through MiXCR, one entry per CDR3 protein. Among 450,000 to 650,000 distinct CDR3 sequences listed, about a fifth were seen once. The source material was PBMCs or a T cell subset sorted from them (not recorded which). These receptors were taken from an adult woman who had mild COVID-19 (a few samples of this study predate the infection). Cell type and time point are not known.

The CDR3 reads CASSMGGGDSQETQYF. The CDR3 coding sequence is TGTGCCAGTAGTATGGGAGGAGGAGACAGTCAAGAGACCCAGTACTTC. The rearrangement uses TRBV19 and TRBJ2-5, with D perhaps matching TRBD2 (6 bases). V shed 3 bases and J shed 2 bases, with 16 bases lying between them. Germline V gene data show CDR1 as LNHDA and CDR2 as SQIVND (reference sequence). The length of the CDR3 is 16 residues.

This clonotype was seen only a few times. V is TRBV7-8 and J is TRBJ2-1; 10 positions match TRBD2. This CDR3 is 15 amino acids long. V shed 0 bases, J shed 7 bases, and the junction held 3 bases outside the gene matches. Germline V gene lookup returns CDR1 SGHVS and CDR2 FQNEAQ. Here the CDR3 reads CASSLAASGGNEQFF. CDR3 nucleotides: TGTGCCAGCAGCTTAGCGGCTAGCGGGGGTAATGAGCAGTTCTTC.

This clonotype has a handful of counts. The chain links TRBV3-1 to TRBJ2-7, with 10 bases that match TRBD2. After removal of 2 bases from V and 9 bases from J, the junction contained 10 bases not matched to a gene. CDR1 and CDR2 from the germline V gene are LGHDT and YNNKEL (reference sequence). This CDR3 contains 15 residues. CDR3 DNA sequence: TGTGCCAGCAGCCAAACCGGGACTAGCGCAAAGAGGCAGTACTTC. Residues: CASSQTGTSAKRQYF.

Only a few counts were recorded for this clonotype. The chain combines TRBV7-9 with TRBJ2-3; the match to TRBD1 covers 9 bases. The CDR3 has 15 amino acids. Germline trimming cut 6 bases from V and 1 base from J; bases unmatched to any gene: 5. The V gene's germline CDR1 is SEHNR and CDR2 FQNEAQ (reference sequence). CDR3: CASSTQGARTDTQYF. The CDR3 bases are TGTGCCAGCAGTACACAGGGGGCGCGCACAGATACGCAGTATTTT.

The J gene is TRBJ2-7, the V gene TRBV25-1, with TRBD2 identical over 7 bases. The CDR3 has 15 residues. The germline V gene has CDR1 MGHDK and CDR2 SYGVNS. V gave up 6 bases and J gave up 3 bases; unmatched junction bases: 11. This CDR3 reads CASSPRGGSDYEQYF. For the CDR3, the DNA is TGTGCCAGCAGCCCCAGAGGCGGGAGTGACTACGAGCAGTACTTC.

The V and J genes are TRBV20-1 and TRBJ2-3; TRBD2 aligns across 11 bases. Trimming cost V 0 bases and J 6 bases; bases outside gene matches: 11. The CDR3 runs 17 residues. Germline-derived CDR1 and CDR2 are DFQATT and SNEGSKA (reference sequence). The CDR3 is CSARDLPSGGLRDTQYF. In DNA form, the CDR3 reads TGCAGTGCTAGAGATCTCCCTAGCGGGGGGCTGAGGGATACGCAGTATTTT.

The DNA of the CDR3 is TGTGCCAGCAGCCCCGACCCGAGCCCCGTCTACGAGCAGTACTTC. This translates into CASSPDPSPVYEQYF. The rearrangement links TRBV27 to TRBJ2-7, with D hard to call. The ends were cut back, 6 bases at V and 3 bases at J, with 18 bases in the middle. The CDR3 is made up of 15 amino acids. Looked up from germline, CDR1 is MNHEY and CDR2 is SMNVEV (reference sequence).

This clonotype showed up just a few times. The chain is built from TRBV29-1 and TRBJ1-2, with TRBD1 as a possible D gene (5 bases). Germline assignment: CDR1 SQVTM and CDR2 ANQGSEA. The V end was cut by 3 bases, the J end by 2 bases, with 19 bases between. The CDR3 length is 16 residues. The CDR3 reads CSVDPLDRNKNYGYTF. For the CDR3, the DNA is TGCAGCGTTGACCCCCTTGACAGAAACAAGAACTATGGCTACACCTTC.